Here is one TCR beta chain with its context. The data belong to a study of control samples from healthy donors and cancer patients. Trimming removed 2 bases from V and 0 bases from J, with 11 bases in between. CDR1 MNHEY and CDR2 SVGEGT come from the germline V gene. The CDR3 runs to 15 residues. Measured with immunoSEQ multiplex PCR; TCRdb has only the in-frame clones, and not every one. The sample comprises about 79,000 clones, over 85% of which are singletons, and roughly 1.3% rests with the top ten. Material: PBMCs. This TCR derives from a woman between 40 and 50 years old with lung cancer. The V call is TRBV6-2 or TRBV6-3, the J call TRBJ2-7; D is unclear. CDR3 region: CASSYPGLTSYEQYF. The CDR3 DNA sequence: TGTGCCAGCAGTTACCCTGGCTTAACCTCCTACGAGCAGTACTTC.